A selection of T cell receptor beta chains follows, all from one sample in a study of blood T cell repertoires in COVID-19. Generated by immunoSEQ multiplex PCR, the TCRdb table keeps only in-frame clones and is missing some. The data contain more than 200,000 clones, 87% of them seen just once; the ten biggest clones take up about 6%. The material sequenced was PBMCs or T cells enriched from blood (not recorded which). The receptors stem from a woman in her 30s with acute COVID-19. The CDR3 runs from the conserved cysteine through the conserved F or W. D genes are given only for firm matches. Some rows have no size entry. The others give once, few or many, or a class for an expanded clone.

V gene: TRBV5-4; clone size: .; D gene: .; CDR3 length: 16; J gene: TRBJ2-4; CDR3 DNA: TGTGCCAGCAGCTCCGCAGGGCCCCGAGCCAAAAACATTCAGTACTTC; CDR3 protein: CASSSAGPRAKNIQYF
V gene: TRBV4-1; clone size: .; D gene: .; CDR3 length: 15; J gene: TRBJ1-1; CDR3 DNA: TGCGCCAGCAGCCAACCCTTGGAGGGTAACACTGAAGCTTTCTTT; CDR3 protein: CASSQPLEGNTEAFF
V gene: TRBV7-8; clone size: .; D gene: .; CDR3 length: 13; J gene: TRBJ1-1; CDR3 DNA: TGTGCCAGCGGGTTAGGTACGGGCACTGAAGCTTTCTTT; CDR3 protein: CASGLGTGTEAFF
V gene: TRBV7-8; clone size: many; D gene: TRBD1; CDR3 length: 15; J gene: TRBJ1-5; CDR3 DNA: TGTGCCAGTCGCCCCGACAGGGGAAGCAATCAGCCCCAGCATTTT; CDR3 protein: CASRPDRGSNQPQHF
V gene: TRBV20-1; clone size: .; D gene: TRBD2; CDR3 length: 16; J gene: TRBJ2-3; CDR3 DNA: TGCAGTGCTAGTCCAATAGCGGGAGGTATTGCAGATACGCAGTATTTT; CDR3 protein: CSASPIAGGIADTQYF
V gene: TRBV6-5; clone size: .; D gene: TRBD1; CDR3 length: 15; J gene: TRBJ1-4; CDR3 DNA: TGTGCCAGCAGTTACTTGGGGACAGGGTATGAAAAACTGTTTTTT; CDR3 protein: CASSYLGTGYEKLFF
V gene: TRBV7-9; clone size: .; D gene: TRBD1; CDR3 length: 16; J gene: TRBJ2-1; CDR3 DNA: TGTGCCAGCAGCTTAACGGGACAGGGCGTTTTCAATGAGCAGTTCTTC; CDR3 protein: CASSLTGQGVFNEQFF
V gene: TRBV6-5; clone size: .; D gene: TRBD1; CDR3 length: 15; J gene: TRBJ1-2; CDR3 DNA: TGTGCCAGCAGTCCCCAGTGGACAGGGGTTTATGGCTACACCTTC; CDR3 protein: CASSPQWTGVYGYTF
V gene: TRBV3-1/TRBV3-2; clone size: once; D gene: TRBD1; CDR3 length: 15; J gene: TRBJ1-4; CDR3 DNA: TGTGCCAGCAGCCTTTGGACAGGGGATAATGAAAAACTGTTTTTT; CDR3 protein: CASSLWTGDNEKLFF
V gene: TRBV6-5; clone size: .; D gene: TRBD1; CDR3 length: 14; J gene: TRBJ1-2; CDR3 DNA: TGTGCCAGCAGTTCCTCGGACAGGACTATGGATTACACCTTC; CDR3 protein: CASSSSDRTMDYTF
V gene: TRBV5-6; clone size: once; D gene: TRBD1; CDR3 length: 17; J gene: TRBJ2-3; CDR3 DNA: TGTGCCAGCAGCCCACGGACAGGGGCCTTACTCACAGATACGCAGTATTTT; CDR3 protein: CASSPRTGALLTDTQYF
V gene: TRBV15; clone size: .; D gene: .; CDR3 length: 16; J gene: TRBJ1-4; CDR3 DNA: TGTGCCACCAGCAGAGATGGGGGGGCAACTAATGAAAAACTGTTTTTT; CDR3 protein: CATSRDGGATNEKLFF
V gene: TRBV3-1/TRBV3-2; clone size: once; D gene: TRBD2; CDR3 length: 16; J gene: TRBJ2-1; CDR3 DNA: TGTGCCAGCAGCCACAATAGCGGGAGGGTCTACAATGAGCAGTTCTTC; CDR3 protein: CASSHNSGRVYNEQFF
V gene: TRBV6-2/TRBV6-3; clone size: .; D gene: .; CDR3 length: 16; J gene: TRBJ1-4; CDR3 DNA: TGTGCCAGCAGTTCCAGGGGCAGTGGAACTAATGAAAAACTGTTTTTT; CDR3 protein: CASSSRGSGTNEKLFF
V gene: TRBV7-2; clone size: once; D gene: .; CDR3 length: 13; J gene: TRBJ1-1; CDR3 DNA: TGTGCCAGCAGCTTTTCCGGGAGGGGTGAATCTTTCTTT; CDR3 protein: CASSFSGRGESFF
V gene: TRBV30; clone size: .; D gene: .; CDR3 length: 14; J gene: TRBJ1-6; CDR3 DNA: TGTGCCTGGAGTCTACGGACTGATAATTCACCCCTCCACTTT; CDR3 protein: CAWSLRTDNSPLHF
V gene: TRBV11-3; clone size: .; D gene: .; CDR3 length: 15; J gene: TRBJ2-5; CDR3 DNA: TGTGCCAGCAGCCTGCTGACAGGAGCGCAAGAGACCCAGTACTTC; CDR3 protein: CASSLLTGAQETQYF
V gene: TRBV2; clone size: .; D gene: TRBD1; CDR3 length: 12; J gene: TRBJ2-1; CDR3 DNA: TGTGCCAGCAGTGGGGACAGCAATGAGCAGTTCTTC; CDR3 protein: CASSGDSNEQFF
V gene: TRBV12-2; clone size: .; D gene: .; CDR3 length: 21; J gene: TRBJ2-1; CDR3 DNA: TGTGCAAGTCGCTTACACTCGGGACTAGCGACAGTCAGGGGCTCCTACAATGAGCAGTTCTTC; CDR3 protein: CASRLHSGLATVRGSYNEQFF
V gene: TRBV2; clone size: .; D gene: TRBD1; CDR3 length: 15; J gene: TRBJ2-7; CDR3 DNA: TGTGCCAGCAGTCCAGGGGGCAGGGACTCCTACGAGCAGTACTTC; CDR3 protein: CASSPGGRDSYEQYF
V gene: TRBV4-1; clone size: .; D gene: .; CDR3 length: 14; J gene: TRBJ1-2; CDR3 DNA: TGCGCCAGCAGCCAAGAACTCAGGACTTATGGCTACACCTTC; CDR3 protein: CASSQELRTYGYTF
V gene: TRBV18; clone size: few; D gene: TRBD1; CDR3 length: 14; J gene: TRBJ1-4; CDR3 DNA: TGTGCCAGCTCACCGGACAGGGGGCAGGAAAAACTGTTTTTT; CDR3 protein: CASSPDRGQEKLFF